This TCR beta chain was captured in a study of shared clonotypes between healthy human individuals. In the study overall: CD8 memory received one plate per donor, CD8 naive two, CD4 memory three and CD4 naive three. General study findings and limits: Researchers found naive subsets generally carried larger estimated richness than memory subsets. At large depth, rarefaction still showed sorted-subset sequencing to be incomplete.

The CDR3 totals 14 residues. Trimming removed 7 bases from V and 7 bases from J; junction bases left unmatched: 11. Germline loops: CDR1 SGHDT, CDR2 YYEEEE. Here immunoSEQ multiplex PCR was the method, and the copy in TCRdb shows in-frame clones only, minus some. The sample comprises around 1.5 million clones, 98% of which are singletons, and about 0.42% rests with the top ten. Of note for this clone: The antigen remains undetermined.

The TCR comes from a man aged 25-45 years in good health. The chain carries TRBV5-6 and TRBJ2-7; 10 bases agree with TRBD1. The sample taken for sequencing was naive CD4+ T cells sorted from blood. Described subset: CD45RA+ positively selected. The CDR3 bases are TGTGCCAGCGGGGTAGAGGGACAGGGGTTTGAGCAGTACTTC. Translation: CASGVEGQGFEQYF.